The 27 T cell receptor beta chains below all came from one sample that was sequenced in a study of identical twins. TCRdb fed the 5' RACE reads into MiXCR, producing one record per CDR3 protein. The sample shows 690,000 or so distinct CDR3 sequences, 8.6% of them seen only once. This sample was also put to use in a study of yellow fever vaccine responses in identical twins.

The sequenced sample consisted of PBMCs. These receptors originate from a woman in her late teens or twenties in good health.

V gene TRBV19 combines with J gene TRBJ1-1; TRBD1 matches at 7 bases. The V and J ends lost 8 bases and 1 base, in that order; junction bases with no gene match: 13. From germline, CDR1 is LNHDA and CDR2 SQIVND (reference sequence). The CDR3 contains 16 residues. The chain's CDR3 is CASPRGSSSGNTEAFF. The CDR3 DNA reads as TGTGCCAGTCCCAGGGGGAGTTCTTCGGGGAACACTGAAGCTTTCTTT.

This clonotype was counted at least ten times. The genes are TRBV14 and TRBJ2-7; weak D call: TRBD1 (5 bases). Per germline, CDR1 SGHDN and CDR2 FVKESK. Deletions cut 4 bases from V and 6 bases from J, with 13 bases between. This CDR3 comprises 13 residues. This CDR3 reads CASSPWIGVEQYF. As DNA, the CDR3 is TGTGCCAGCAGCCCCTGGATAGGGGTCGAGCAGTACTTC.

This clonotype was seen more than once but under ten times. The chain carries TRBV20-1 and TRBJ2-3; D possibly corresponds to TRBD1 (5 bases). The CDR3 runs to 15 residues. Trimming removed 1 base from V and 2 bases from J, with 13 bases in between. Germline-derived CDR1 and CDR2 are DFQATT and SNEGSKA (reference sequence). CDR3 in amino acids: CSARAPYRTTDTQYF. In DNA form, the CDR3 reads TGCAGTGCTAGAGCCCCATACAGGACCACAGATACGCAGTATTTT.

The rearrangement uses TRBV7-9 and TRBJ2-7, with a weak D call TRBD2 (7 bases). The CDR3 is made up of 15 amino acids. From germline, CDR1 is SEHNR and CDR2 FQNEAQ (reference sequence). Trimming stripped 7 bases from V and 5 bases from J, with 21 bases between. CDR3 nucleotide sequence: TGTGCCAGCACCAAAGGGGGGGGGGCCTTTGACGAGCAGTACTTC. Protein sequence: CASTKGGGAFDEQYF.

This clonotype was counted ten times or more. The genes are TRBV10-2 and TRBJ2-7; D remains ambiguous. The CDR3 sequence is 10 residues long. Deletions cut 6 bases from V and 2 bases from J, with 2 bases between. Germline V gives CDR1 WSHSY, CDR2 SAAADI. Here the CDR3 DNA reads TGCGCCAGCAGACCCTACGAGCAGTACTTC. Its protein product is CASRPYEQYF.

A few counts support this clonotype. This rearrangement joins TRBV27 to TRBJ2-1, with D perhaps being TRBD1 or TRBD2 (5 bases each). V lost 3 bases to trimming and J lost 0 bases, with 18 bases between them. From germline, CDR1 is MNHEY and CDR2 SMNVEV (reference sequence). The CDR3 is made up of 18 amino acids. The CDR3 spells CASSFLLTGPSSYNEQFF. The CDR3 bases are TGTGCCAGCAGTTTTCTTTTAACGGGACCCAGCTCCTACAATGAGCAGTTCTTC.

In this sample, this clonotype turned up many times. The genes are TRBV4-3 and TRBJ1-2; D gene ambiguous. The CDR3 sequence is 17 residues long. The germline gives CDR1 LGHNA, CDR2 YSLEER. V gave up 0 bases and J gave up 2 bases, with 16 bases separating them. The CDR3 coding sequence is TGCGCCAGCAGCCAAGACCTAACCCTTCGATTGAACTATGGCTACACCTTC. This encodes CASSQDLTLRLNYGYTF.

This chain joins TRBV7-8 and TRBJ2-7; D perhaps matches TRBD2 (5 bases). Germline V gives CDR1 SGHVS, CDR2 FQNEAQ. The ends were cut back, 3 bases at V and 4 bases at J, with 13 bases in the middle. The CDR3 spans 14 residues. CDR3 bases: TGTGCCAGCAGCTTTAGCGAAAACACTTACGAGCAGTACTTC. Its translation is CASSFSENTYEQYF.

This clonotype was recorded many times. The chain has TRBV7-2 and TRBJ2-1, with 7 bases that match TRBD2. The J segment lost 2 bases and the V segment lost 5 bases, leaving 3 bases of the junction unmatched. Germline lookup yields CDR1 SGHTA and CDR2 FQGNSA. This CDR3 is 14 amino acids long. CDR3: CASSLTSTYNEQFF. DNA for the CDR3: TGTGCCAGCAGCCTGACTAGCACCTACAATGAGCAGTTCTTC.

The V and J genes are TRBV6-1 and TRBJ2-2, with D maybe TRBD1 (5 bases). CDR1 is MNHNS and CDR2 is SASEGT in the germline V gene. V was shortened by 6 bases and J by 2 bases, with 13 bases between the two germline ends. The CDR3 contains 15 residues. The CDR3 loop is CASREMGRNTGELFF. Here the CDR3 DNA reads TGTGCCAGCAGGGAGATGGGGCGCAACACCGGGGAGCTGTTTTTT.

This clonotype was seen a handful of times. This chain uses TRBV3-1 with TRBJ1-2; D remains ambiguous. The CDR3 length is 14 residues. Germline CDR1 LGHDT, CDR2 YNNKEL (reference sequence). Trimming removed 4 bases from V and 2 bases from J, with 11 bases in between. DNA of the CDR3: TGTGCCAGCAGCCTTCACGGCATCAACTATGGCTACACCTTC. This encodes CASSLHGINYGYTF.

This clonotype has ten or more counts. The chain recombines TRBV5-6 with TRBJ2-2; D uncertain. CDR1 is SGHDT and CDR2 is YYEEEE in the germline V gene. This CDR3 comprises 13 residues. V was pared by 0 bases and J by 5 bases, with 5 bases between. CDR3 region: CASSLVRTGELFF. The CDR3 coding sequence is TGTGCCAGCAGCTTGGTCAGGACCGGGGAGCTGTTTTTT.

The chain links TRBV7-2 to TRBJ2-1, with TRBD1 matching 10 bases. CDR1 and CDR2 (germline): SGHTA, FQGNSA. CDR3 length: 15 residues. V was pared by 1 base and J by 6 bases, with 3 bases of the junction left unmatched. In DNA form, the CDR3 reads TGTGCCAGCAGCTTAGGGACAGGGGGTTTCAATGAGCAGTTCTTC. This sequence encodes CASSLGTGGFNEQFF.

This clonotype was seen more than once but under ten times. The V gene is TRBV29-1, the J gene TRBJ1-1, with D unclear. The CDR3 covers 10 residues. V was trimmed by 4 bases and J by 11 bases, leaving 11 bases between them. Germline CDR1 is SQVTM and CDR2 is ANQGSEA. The CDR3 region is CSVGRLEAFF. As DNA, the CDR3 is TGCAGCGTTGGCCGGTTGGAGGCTTTCTTT.

There are many counts of this clonotype. This chain links TRBV12-3 or TRBV12-4 with TRBJ2-1; 7 positions match TRBD1. V gave up 3 bases and J gave up 6 bases; unmatched junction bases: 11. The CDR3 has 16 residues. The CDR3 is CASSLGTGVESNEQFF. For the CDR3, the DNA is TGTGCCAGCAGTTTGGGAACAGGGGTTGAGTCCAATGAGCAGTTCTTC.

This clonotype was seen at least ten times. V and J are TRBV2 and TRBJ2-1, with a weak D call TRBD2 (6 bases). V was clipped by 3 bases and J by 5 bases, with 14 bases between them. CDR3 length: 15 amino acids. Germline CDR1 reads SNHLY; CDR2 reads FYNNEI. This CDR3 reads CASSDVSGTNNEQFF. DNA of the CDR3: TGTGCCAGCAGTGATGTTAGCGGAACGAACAATGAGCAGTTCTTC.

This clonotype was found a few times. V gene TRBV7-8 combines with J gene TRBJ2-7; D perhaps matches TRBD1 (6 bases). The V gene lost 2 bases and the J gene lost 0 bases, with 17 bases spanning the gap. CDR1 SGHVS and CDR2 FQNEAQ come from the germline V gene. This CDR3 contains 17 residues. The CDR3 loop reads CASSLRIGTQISYEQYF. Here the CDR3 DNA reads TGTGCCAGCAGCTTAAGAATCGGGACACAAATCTCCTACGAGCAGTACTTC.

This clonotype was observed at least ten times. The gene calls are TRBV15 and TRBJ2-1; no clear D gene. This CDR3 comprises 13 residues. The V gene's germline CDR1 is LNHNV and CDR2 YYDKDF (reference sequence). Trimming left V 5 bases short and J 4 bases short, with 9 bases between. The CDR3 coding sequence is TGTGCCACCAGCGCCCGGCGTTACAATGAGCAGTTCTTC. This gives the protein CATSARRYNEQFF.

This clonotype has a handful of counts. This sequence joins TRBV29-1 and TRBJ1-5; 12 bases agree with TRBD1. Trimming at V came to 4 bases and at J to 6 bases, leaving 7 bases not matched to a gene. The CDR3 runs 15 residues. Germline assignment: CDR1 SQVTM and CDR2 ANQGSEA. The CDR3 bases are TGCAGCGTTGTCGGGGACAGGGGGCTGGGTCAGCCCCAGCATTTT. It translates to CSVVGDRGLGQPQHF. The variable domain in full, completed from reference TRBV29-1 and TRBJ1-5, reads SAVISQKPSRDICQRGTSLTIQCQVDSQVTMMFWYRQQPGQSLTLIATANQGSEATYESGFVIDKFPISRPNLTFSTLTVSNMSPEDSSIYLCSVVGDRGLGQPQHFGDGTRLSIL.

The chain couples TRBV4-3 to TRBJ2-1; possibly TRBD1 for D (5 bases). Germline CDR1 reads LGHNA; CDR2 reads YSLEER. This CDR3 region has 15 residues. V shed 2 bases and J shed 4 bases, with 12 bases lying between them. Here the CDR3 DNA reads TGCGCCAGCAGCCAATTGGTGGACACGTACAATGAGCAGTTCTTC. It specifies CASSQLVDTYNEQFF.

This clonotype has more than one count but fewer than ten. J is TRBJ1-5 and V is TRBV7-9; D possibly corresponds to TRBD1 (5 bases). This CDR3 comprises 13 residues. The germline CDR1 and CDR2 sequences are SEHNR and FQNEAQ (reference sequence). Trimming took off 6 bases at V and 6 bases at J, with 12 bases between the two ends. CDR3 DNA: TGTGCCAGCAGTTGGGGGGAGGGTCAGCCCCAGCATTTT. It encodes CASSWGEGQPQHF.

The sample holds a few counts of this clonotype. The CDR3 nucleotides are TGTGCCAGCAGCCAAACTCGGACAGGGAGGAACTATGGCTACACCTTC. Encoded protein: CASSQTRTGRNYGYTF. The chain uses TRBV6-2 or TRBV6-3 and TRBJ1-2, with 8 bases lining up with TRBD1. Looked up from germline, CDR1 is MNHEY and CDR2 is SVGEGT. V shed 6 bases, J shed 2 bases, and the junction held 11 bases outside the gene matches. The CDR3 loop spans 16 amino acids.

V usage is TRBV20-1 and J usage is TRBJ1-2; D not certain. CDR3 length: 9 residues. Germline values: CDR1 DFQATT, CDR2 SNEGSKA (reference sequence). Trimming cost V 5 bases and J 8 bases, with 6 bases left between them. CDR3: CSAGEGYTF. For the CDR3, the DNA is TGCAGTGCTGGGGAAGGCTACACCTTC.

The V and J genes are TRBV30 and TRBJ2-5; D is ambiguous. The V end was cut by 3 bases, the J end by 2 bases, with 13 bases between. The germline gives CDR1 GTSNPN, CDR2 SVGIG (reference sequence). There are 14 residues in the CDR3. The CDR3 region is CAWSATTPQETQYF. CDR3 coding DNA: TGTGCCTGGAGCGCAACGACTCCGCAAGAGACCCAGTACTTC.

This chain connects TRBV7-8 to TRBJ2-7, with 12 positions matching TRBD2. The CDR3 is 20 amino acids. Germline-derived CDR1 and CDR2 are SGHVS and FQNEAQ. V dropped 2 bases and J dropped 0; count of bases not matched to a gene: 14. This chain's CDR3 is CASSLKGPGTSGQSSYEQYF. CDR3 DNA sequence: TGTGCCAGCAGCTTAAAAGGTCCCGGGACTAGCGGGCAGAGCTCCTACGAGCAGTACTTC.

The chain employs TRBV10-3 and TRBJ2-4; maybe TRBD2 (7 bases). The V gene lost 3 bases and the J gene lost 8 bases, with 14 bases spanning the gap. This CDR3 contains 14 residues. Germline CDR1 ENHRY, CDR2 SYGVKD. CDR3 in DNA: TGTGCCATCAGTGACTTGGGGGCGGGAGACATTCAGTACTTC. It specifies CAISDLGAGDIQYF.

In DNA, the CDR3 is TGTGCCAGCTCACCCCGGGACAGGGGTTCGAACACTGAAGCTTTCTTT. It translates to CASSPRDRGSNTEAFF. The rearrangement links TRBV18 to TRBJ1-1, with TRBD1 identical over 10 bases. From germline, CDR1 is KGHSH and CDR2 LQKENI. V lost 3 bases, J lost 1 base, and 5 bases stayed unmatched. The CDR3 spans 16 residues.